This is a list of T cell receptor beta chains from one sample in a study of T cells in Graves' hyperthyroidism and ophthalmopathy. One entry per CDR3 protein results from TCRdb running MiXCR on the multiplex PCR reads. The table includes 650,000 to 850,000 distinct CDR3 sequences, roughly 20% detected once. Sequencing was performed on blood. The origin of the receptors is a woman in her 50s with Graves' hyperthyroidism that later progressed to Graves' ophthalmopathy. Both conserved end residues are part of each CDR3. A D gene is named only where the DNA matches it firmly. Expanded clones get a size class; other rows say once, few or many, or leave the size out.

DNA: TGTGCCTGGAGGGACAGGGACGAGACCCAGTACTTC
CDR3: CAWRDRDETQYF
size: many
V: TRBV30
J: TRBJ2-5
D: TRBD1

DNA: TGTGCCTGGGGGACAGGGGTCGCCGGGGAGCTGTTTTTT
CDR3: CAWGTGVAGELFF
size: few
V: TRBV30
J: TRBJ2-2
D: TRBD1

DNA: TGCGCCAGCAGCCAAGATATGATTACGGGAGGGTACACCATATATTTT
CDR3: CASSQDMITGGYTIYF
size: few
V: TRBV4-1
J: TRBJ1-3
D: -

DNA: TGCAGTGCTAGAGGGATAGGGGGCGAATTATCTGGGGCCAACGTCCTGACTTTC
CDR3: CSARGIGGELSGANVLTF
size: -
V: TRBV20-1
J: TRBJ2-6
D: TRBD1

DNA: TGTGCCAGCAGTCTCCTTTCGACAGGGTTCGGGGAGCTGTTTTTT
CDR3: CASSLLSTGFGELFF
size: -
V: TRBV27
J: TRBJ2-2
D: TRBD1

DNA: TGCGCCAGCAGCATCGACAGGGCCGGCGGGGAGCTGTTTTTT
CDR3: CASSIDRAGGELFF
size: few
V: TRBV5-1
J: TRBJ2-2
D: TRBD1

DNA: TGTGCCAGCAGTGAAGCCCGATTTGCCCAGTACTTC
CDR3: CASSEARFAQYF
size: few
V: TRBV2
J: TRBJ2-5
D: -

DNA: TGCAGTGCTCTACCGGGACAGGGGGCGTCTAATGAAAAACTGTTTTTT
CDR3: CSALPGQGASNEKLFF
size: -
V: TRBV20-1
J: TRBJ1-4
D: TRBD1

DNA: TGTGCCAGCAGCCAAGTGACAGCGAACACTGAAGCTTTCTTT
CDR3: CASSQVTANTEAFF
size: many
V: TRBV3-1
J: TRBJ1-1
D: -

DNA: TGTGCCAGCACCGGGGGTTGGGAAGGAGGCTACACCTTC
CDR3: CASTGGWEGGYTF
size: -
V: TRBV11-2
J: TRBJ1-2
D: -

DNA: TGCGCCAGCAGCATCCCAAGACAGGGACGGGACGAGCAGTACTTC
CDR3: CASSIPRQGRDEQYF
size: many
V: TRBV5-1
J: TRBJ2-7
D: TRBD1

DNA: TGTGCCAGCAGAAGGGACAGTGGAAACACCATATATTTT
CDR3: CASRRDSGNTIYF
size: -
V: TRBV6-2/TRBV6-3
J: TRBJ1-3
D: TRBD1

DNA: TGTGCCAGCAGCTTAGACAGGGGGCTGTACAATGAGCAGTTCTTC
CDR3: CASSLDRGLYNEQFF
size: many
V: TRBV7-9
J: TRBJ2-1
D: TRBD1

DNA: TGTGCCAGCAGCCCAACTAGCGGGGGATACCAAGAGACCCAGTACTTC
CDR3: CASSPTSGGYQETQYF
size: many
V: TRBV7-3
J: TRBJ2-5
D: TRBD2

DNA: TGTGCCAGCAGCTTAGGGAACAGGGACTCTGGAAACACCATATATTTT
CDR3: CASSLGNRDSGNTIYF
size: many
V: TRBV11-2
J: TRBJ1-3
D: -

DNA: TGTGCCAGCAGCTTAGGGGGGTCAGGGGGCATATGGAACACTGAAGCTTTCTTT
CDR3: CASSLGGSGGIWNTEAFF
size: few
V: TRBV7-2
J: TRBJ1-1
D: TRBD1

DNA: TGCAGCGTTGAAGAAGGCATTTCGAGAACTGAAGCTTTCTTT
CDR3: CSVEEGISRTEAFF
size: many
V: TRBV29-1
J: TRBJ1-1
D: -

DNA: TGTGCCAGCAGCTTGGTCGGTCAGGCCACGGTGGGGGACTATGGCTACACCTTC
CDR3: CASSLVGQATVGDYGYTF
size: many
V: TRBV5-5
J: TRBJ1-2
D: -

DNA: TGTGCCACCGGACTAGCGGGGGATCTGGAGCAGTTCTTC
CDR3: CATGLAGDLEQFF
size: many
V: TRBV11-1
J: TRBJ2-1
D: TRBD2

DNA: TGCAGTGCTACCGATTCCGGGACTAGCTACCTTGGGGAGACCCAGTACTTC
CDR3: CSATDSGTSYLGETQYF
size: many
V: TRBV20-1
J: TRBJ2-5
D: TRBD2

DNA: TGTGCCAGCAGGCGACGGGGTCTCACAGATACGCAGTATTTT
CDR3: CASRRRGLTDTQYF
size: many
V: TRBV5-4
J: TRBJ2-3
D: -

DNA: TGTGCCAGCAGCCAAGAGGGGTCCTTTGGGACATCAACGACCGGGGAGCTGTTTTTT
CDR3: CASSQEGSFGTSTTGELFF
size: -
V: TRBV3-1
J: TRBJ2-2
D: -

DNA: TGTGCCAGCAGCCAAGATAGCCGGGGAGCTAATGAGCAGTTCTTC
CDR3: CASSQDSRGANEQFF
size: few
V: TRBV3-1
J: TRBJ2-1
D: -

DNA: TGTGCCAGCAGCTACCGACCTGGCACTGAAGCTTTCTTT
CDR3: CASSYRPGTEAFF
size: many
V: TRBV27
J: TRBJ1-1
D: -

DNA: TGTGCCAGCAGTTACTCGGTAGATACGCAGTATTTT
CDR3: CASSYSVDTQYF
size: -
V: TRBV6-2/TRBV6-3
J: TRBJ2-3
D: -

DNA: TGTGCCAGCAGCTTAAGAGCAGTCGGAGCCGGGGAGCTGTTTTTT
CDR3: CASSLRAVGAGELFF
size: few
V: TRBV7-2
J: TRBJ2-2
D: -

DNA: TGCAGCGCTACTGGGACTAGCGGGGGATCCTACAATGAGCAGTTCTTC
CDR3: CSATGTSGGSYNEQFF
size: few
V: TRBV29-1
J: TRBJ2-1
D: TRBD2

DNA: TGCGCCAGCAGCCCGGGACAGATGACCTACAATGAGCAGTTCTTC
CDR3: CASSPGQMTYNEQFF
size: -
V: TRBV5-1
J: TRBJ2-1
D: TRBD1

DNA: TGTGCCAGCAAGGGGTACAATCAGCCCCAGCATTTT
CDR3: CASKGYNQPQHF
size: few
V: TRBV6-1
J: TRBJ1-5
D: -

DNA: TGTGCCTGGAGCACGGGACAGGTCACCGGGGAGCTGTTTTTT
CDR3: CAWSTGQVTGELFF
size: many
V: TRBV30
J: TRBJ2-2
D: TRBD1

DNA: TGTGCCAGCTCACGAACGCCCGATCCACCTAGCACAGATACGCAGTATTTT
CDR3: CASSRTPDPPSTDTQYF
size: many
V: TRBV18
J: TRBJ2-3
D: -

DNA: TGTGCCAACTGGGGTCGCGGACACCACGTTAACTATAGCAATCAGCCCCAGCATTTT
CDR3: CANWGRGHHVNYSNQPQHF
size: -
V: TRBV24-1
J: TRBJ1-5
D: -

DNA: TGTGCCAGCGGGGTCTCCGGGATGCCTGGAAATGAGCAGTTCTTC
CDR3: CASGVSGMPGNEQFF
size: -
V: TRBV6-2/TRBV6-3
J: TRBJ2-1
D: -

DNA: TGTGCCAGCGCGGGGGGTGTCAATCAGCCCCAGCATTTT
CDR3: CASAGGVNQPQHF
size: -
V: TRBV7-9
J: TRBJ1-5
D: -

DNA: TGTGCCAGCACCTTTGACAGGATGTCTGGAAACACCATATATTTT
CDR3: CASTFDRMSGNTIYF
size: many
V: TRBV2
J: TRBJ1-3
D: -

DNA: TGTGCCTGGAGCGGCCGATCCATTGAAGCTTTCTTT
CDR3: CAWSGRSIEAFF
size: many
V: TRBV30
J: TRBJ1-1
D: -

DNA: TGTGCCAGCAGCTTACCCCACAGCCCGGATGGCTACACCTTC
CDR3: CASSLPHSPDGYTF
size: once
V: TRBV7-9
J: TRBJ1-2
D: -

DNA: TGTGCCAGCAGCCCAAACAGGAGGAGCATTCAGTACTTC
CDR3: CASSPNRRSIQYF
size: few
V: TRBV5-6
J: TRBJ2-4
D: -

DNA: TGTGCCAGCAGCCTTACAGCGAGCGCCTATGGCTACACCTTC
CDR3: CASSLTASAYGYTF
size: -
V: TRBV7-2
J: TRBJ1-2
D: -

DNA: TGTGCCAGCAGTGAAACGGATACAGGGGATGGTGGCTACACCTTC
CDR3: CASSETDTGDGGYTF
size: -
V: TRBV6-1
J: TRBJ1-2
D: TRBD1

DNA: TGTGCCAGCAGCCAAGTTGGGACAGAGGACGAAAAACTGTTTTTT
CDR3: CASSQVGTEDEKLFF
size: many
V: TRBV3-1
J: TRBJ1-4
D: TRBD1

DNA: TGTGCCAGTAGTTGGTTAGGACAGGCCCATAGCAATCAGCCCCAGCATTTT
CDR3: CASSWLGQAHSNQPQHF
size: -
V: TRBV19
J: TRBJ1-5
D: TRBD1

DNA: TGCGCCAGCAGCTTGGATGGCGGGTGGGACGATACGCAGTATTTT
CDR3: CASSLDGGWDDTQYF
size: once
V: TRBV5-1
J: TRBJ2-3
D: -

DNA: TGTGCCTGGAGTGACCCTTTTACTGAAAAACTGTTTTTT
CDR3: CAWSDPFTEKLFF
size: many
V: TRBV30
J: TRBJ1-4
D: -

DNA: TGTGCCAGCAGCCAACCTAGCGGGGGGGCCGATGGGATGGAGACCCAGTACTTC
CDR3: CASSQPSGGADGMETQYF
size: many
V: TRBV3-1
J: TRBJ2-5
D: TRBD2